These 27 T cell receptor beta chains were all obtained from the same sample, sequenced in a study. Clones were read by immunoSEQ multiplex PCR, and TCRdb kept only the in-frame ones, dropping some. The data contain about 50,000 clones, approximately 93% of them singletons. Material for sequencing was PBMCs. The receptors come from a man aged 35-49 years with rheumatoid arthritis.

The chain carries TRBV2 and TRBJ2-7, with a weak D call TRBD1 (5 bases). CDR1 and CDR2 from the germline V gene are SNHLY and FYNNEI. Trimming removed 0 bases at V and 3 bases at J, with 9 bases between. This CDR3 region has 14 residues. The CDR3 DNA is TGTGCCAGCAGTGAAGCCTCGCAGGGCTACGAGCAGTACTTC. Translation: CASSEASQGYEQYF.

Concerning this clone: Other DNA sequences of this sample code for an identical CDR3. The rearrangement links TRBV28 to TRBJ1-1, with D unresolved. Germline-derived CDR1 and CDR2 are MDHEN and SYDVKM. The V end was cut by 6 bases, the J end by 1 base, with 9 bases between. CDR3 length equals 13 residues. CDR3: CASSLWGNTEAFF. The CDR3 DNA reads as TGTGCCAGCAGCCTATGGGGGAACACTGAAGCTTTCTTT.

The chain joins TRBV18 to TRBJ2-3; 8 bases line up with TRBD1. CDR1 is KGHSH and CDR2 is LQKENI in the germline V gene. J was trimmed by 4 bases and V by 3 bases; bases with no gene match: 3. This CDR3 comprises 14 residues. The CDR3 reads CASSPLQGADTQYF. The CDR3 nucleotides read TGTGCCAGCTCACCCTTACAGGGGGCAGATACGCAGTATTTT.

This clone showed up just once. V usage is TRBV7-2 and J usage is TRBJ2-5; D is perhaps TRBD1 (6 bases). The CDR3 contains 13 residues. V was cut by 6 bases and J by 5 bases, with 13 bases left in between. Germline lookup yields CDR1 SGHTA and CDR2 FQGNSA. CDR3 sequence: CASRSTGKETQYF. The CDR3, as DNA: TGTGCCAGCAGAAGCACAGGGAAGGAGACCCAGTACTTC.

The CDR3 loop reads CSARAGLEQYF. The CDR3 DNA sequence: TGCAGTGCTAGAGCGGGGCTCGAGCAGTACTTC. The rearrangement uses TRBV20-1 and TRBJ2-7; D may correspond to TRBD1 or TRBD2 (5 bases each). The CDR3 runs to 11 residues. Trimming took off 1 base at V and 6 bases at J, with 7 bases between the two ends. CDR1 and CDR2 (germline): DFQATT, SNEGSKA (reference sequence).

J is TRBJ2-7 and V is TRBV12-3 or TRBV12-4, with 7 bases that match TRBD1. The CDR3 has 13 residues. V lost 5 bases, J lost 7 bases, and 8 bases stayed unmatched. Here the CDR3 reads CASSPDRAAEQYF. The CDR3, as DNA: TGTGCCAGCAGTCCCGACAGGGCGGCTGAGCAGTACTTC.

This CDR3 is CASSYPLEETQYF. The CDR3 nucleotides read TGTGCCAGCAGTTACCCGTTAGAGGAGACCCAGTACTTC. V is TRBV6-2 or TRBV6-3 and J is TRBJ2-5, with D unresolved. The CDR3 totals 13 residues. CDR1 is MNHEY, CDR2 SVGEGT, per germline. The V end was cut by 2 bases, the J end by 5 bases, with 9 bases between.

V gene TRBV7-2 combines with J gene TRBJ1-6; TRBD1 is a possible D gene (5 bases). The CDR3 is made up of 15 amino acids. From germline, CDR1 is SGHTA and CDR2 FQGNSA. V lost 5 bases and J 6 bases, leaving 14 bases between the germline ends. The CDR3 reads CASSPTRQTNSPLHF. The CDR3 DNA sequence: TGTGCCAGCAGCCCCACCCGACAGACTAATTCACCCCTCCACTTT.

The chain carries TRBV6-5 and TRBJ1-1; 9 nucleotides match TRBD1. The CDR3 extends over 15 amino acids. V was pared by 5 bases and J by 2 bases, with 6 bases of the junction left unmatched. The germline V gene encodes CDR1 MNHEY and CDR2 SVGAGI. This CDR3 reads CASSPPGQGNTEAFF. As DNA, the CDR3 is TGTGCCAGCAGTCCCCCGGGACAGGGTAACACTGAAGCTTTCTTT.

The rearrangement uses TRBV27 and TRBJ2-5, with D possibly TRBD1 on 5 matching bases. Per germline, CDR1 MNHEY and CDR2 SMNVEV (reference sequence). V shed 5 bases and J shed 3 bases, with 10 bases lying between them. CDR3 length: 13 amino acids. The CDR3 region has the DNA TGTGCCAGCAGTACACAGGTTGAAGAGACCCAGTACTTC. This translates into CASSTQVEETQYF.

This clone was picked up one time. CDR3 nucleotides: TGTGCCAGCAGCCCATTGGACCTTCGTCAGCCCCAGCATTTT. Encoded protein: CASSPLDLRQPQHF. J is TRBJ1-5 and V is TRBV5-8; D unresolved. Germline V gene sequence: CDR1 SGHTS, CDR2 YDEGEE. The CDR3 extends over 14 amino acids. V was clipped by 4 bases and J by 6 bases, with 14 bases between them.

This sequence joins TRBV4-2 and TRBJ2-1, with D possibly being TRBD2 (6 bases). CDR1 is LGHNA, CDR2 YNFKEQ, per germline. V lost 6 bases and J lost 7, with 22 bases in between. The CDR3 contains 16 residues. CDR3 nucleotides: TGTGCCAGCAGACACATCGGGACTCCAGCGAAGAATGAGCAGTTCTTC. As protein: CASRHIGTPAKNEQFF.

This chain uses TRBV28 with TRBJ1-2, with no clear D. Looked up from germline, CDR1 is MDHEN and CDR2 is SYDVKM. The CDR3 runs to 15 residues. Trimming took 5 bases from V and 0 from J, leaving 13 bases between them. As DNA, the CDR3 is TGTGCCAGCAGTAACTTAGGTGCTACTAACTATGGCTACACCTTC. Its protein product is CASSNLGATNYGYTF.

This rearrangement joins TRBV28 to TRBJ2-5; 7 nucleotides agree with TRBD2. J was trimmed by 0 bases and V by 6 bases; bases with no gene match: 13. This CDR3 has 17 residues. Germline CDR1 is MDHEN and CDR2 is SYDVKM. The CDR3 reads CASRVRASGNYQETQYF. The CDR3 region has the DNA TGTGCCAGCAGGGTCCGGGCTAGCGGAAATTACCAAGAGACCCAGTACTTC.

This chain connects TRBV3-1 (or the pseudogene TRBV3-2) to TRBJ1-5; no clear D gene. The CDR3 has 12 amino acids. The germline V gene encodes CDR1 LGHDT and CDR2 YNNKEL (reference sequence). The V end lost 0 bases, the J end lost 7 bases, and 4 bases lay between the germline ends. The CDR3 coding sequence is TGTGCCAGCAGCCAAGATCCCCAGCCCCAGCATTTT. Translation gives CASSQDPQPQHF.

V gene TRBV5-4 combines with J gene TRBJ2-3; TRBD2 might be the D (6 bases). The CDR3 loop spans 16 amino acids. Trimming pared 4 bases from V and 4 bases from J, leaving 19 bases between. Germline assignment: CDR1 SGHNT and CDR2 YYREEE (reference sequence). CDR3: CASSLGTSLVADTQYF. In nucleotides, the CDR3 is TGTGCCAGCAGCCTCGGGACTTCTCTAGTGGCAGATACGCAGTATTTT.

V usage is TRBV27 and J usage is TRBJ2-7; D unclear. Germline lookup yields CDR1 MNHEY and CDR2 SMNVEV (reference sequence). This CDR3 has 15 residues. V was trimmed by 6 bases and J by 3 bases, leaving 18 bases between them. The CDR3 nucleotides read TGTGCCAGCAGGCCCGGCAGTGCACGTTACTACGAGCAGTACTTC. Amino acid sequence: CASRPGSARYYEQYF.

This chain uses TRBV6-5 with TRBJ2-7; no clear D gene. The CDR3 totals 11 residues. The V and J ends lost 11 bases and 3 bases respectively, with 11 bases between them. Germline loops: CDR1 MNHEY, CDR2 SVGAGI. In DNA form, the CDR3 reads TGTGCCGGCAAGACGGACTACGAGCAGTACTTC. Translating it yields CAGKTDYEQYF.

The chain uses TRBV4-1 and TRBJ2-7, with D possibly TRBD1 on 6 matching bases. The CDR3 extends over 15 amino acids. Trimming removed 5 bases at V and 0 bases at J, with 14 bases between. Germline lookup yields CDR1 MGHRA and CDR2 YSYEKL. Written as DNA, the CDR3 is TGCGCCAGCAGCAACACAGGGAGTCTCTCCTACGAGCAGTACTTC. This sequence encodes CASSNTGSLSYEQYF.

This chain joins TRBV3-1 (or the pseudogene TRBV3-2) and TRBJ1-2; maybe TRBD1 (5 bases). The germline gives CDR1 LGHDT, CDR2 YNNKEL (reference sequence). The CDR3 consists of 13 residues. V dropped 3 bases and J dropped 0 bases, with 5 bases sitting between them. The DNA of the CDR3 is TGTGCCAGCAGCCAGGGACCTAACTATGGCTACACCTTC. It yields the protein CASSQGPNYGYTF.

The chain has TRBV7-3 and TRBJ2-3; either TRBD1 or TRBD2 may fit D (5 bases each). Per the germline V gene, CDR1 is SGHTA and CDR2 is FQGTGA. This CDR3 has 12 amino acids. Deletions cut 2 bases from V and 6 bases from J, with 6 bases between. CDR3 sequence (DNA): TGTGCCAGCAGCTTAGGGACGGATACGCAGTATTTT. Its translation: CASSLGTDTQYF. The full variable domain, its missing parts supplied by reference TRBV7-3 and TRBJ2-3, is GAGVSQTPSNKVTEKGKYVELRCDPISGHTALYWYRQSLGQGPEFLIYFQGTGAADDSGLPNDRFFAVRPEGSVSTLKIQRTERGDSAVYLCASSLGTDTQYFGPGTRLTVL.

The chain uses TRBV11-2 and TRBJ2-1, with 9 positions matching TRBD2. The CDR3 runs 15 residues. CDR1 and CDR2 from the germline V gene are SGHAT and FQNNGV. J gave up 7 bases and V 2 bases, and 6 bases lay outside the gene matches. The CDR3 sequence is CASSLMAGGPNEQFF. CDR3 nucleotide sequence: TGTGCCAGCAGCTTAATGGCGGGAGGGCCAAATGAGCAGTTCTTC. The full variable domain, with the rest looked up from reference TRBV11-2 and TRBJ2-1, is EAGVAQSPRYKIIEKRQSVAFWCNPISGHATLYWYQQILGQGPKLLIQFQNNGVVDDSQLPKDRFSAERLKGVDSTLKIQPAKLEDSAVYLCASSLMAGGPNEQFFGPGTRLTVL.

This clone was counted a single time. The DNA for the CDR3 is TGTGCCTGGAGTGGGAACGGTGAAAAACTGTTTTTT. Protein sequence: CAWSGNGEKLFF. The chain combines TRBV30 with TRBJ1-4; D not certain. V lost 1 base and J 7 bases, leaving 7 bases between the germline ends. Per germline, CDR1 GTSNPN and CDR2 SVGIG (reference sequence). The CDR3 has 12 amino acids.

The chain couples TRBV5-1 to TRBJ1-1, with D possibly matching TRBD1 (6 bases). Germline CDR1 SGHRS, CDR2 YFSETQ. V shed 0 bases and J shed 2 bases, with 11 bases lying between them. This CDR3 is 15 amino acids long. CDR3 nucleotides: TGCGCCAGCAGCTTGGGACAGGTTCATAACACTGAAGCTTTCTTT. Amino acid sequence: CASSLGQVHNTEAFF.

This chain links TRBV13 with TRBJ2-1; TRBD2 aligns across 7 bases. Germline CDR1 is PRHDT and CDR2 is FYEKMQ (reference sequence). CDR3 length: 14 amino acids. The ends lost 3 bases at V and 8 bases at J; junction bases unmatched: 7. The CDR3 spells CASSFRLAFHEQFF. The CDR3 DNA reads TGTGCCAGCAGCTTCAGACTAGCTTTCCATGAGCAGTTCTTC.

The CDR3 DNA sequence: TGTGCCAGCAGAGAGACAGGGCCCGAGACCCAGTACTTC. Translating it yields CASRETGPETQYF. The chain has TRBV2 and TRBJ2-5, with TRBD1 identical over 7 bases. The J segment lost 5 bases and the V segment lost 6 bases, leaving 6 bases of the junction unmatched. This CDR3 is built from 13 residues. Germline CDR1 is SNHLY and CDR2 is FYNNEI.

The chain combines TRBV30 with TRBJ1-2, with 7 positions matching TRBD1. CDR1 GTSNPN and CDR2 SVGIG come from the germline V gene (reference sequence). V was pared by 1 base and J by 0 bases, with 5 bases of the junction left unmatched. CDR3 length equals 15 residues. The CDR3 DNA is TGTGCCTGGAGTGCCTCCGGGACAGCTAACTATGGCTACACCTTC. This translates into CAWSASGTANYGYTF.